This T cell receptor beta chain was identified in a study of T cell responses to AZD1222 COVID-19 vaccine. The germline CDR1 and CDR2 sequences are SGDLS and YYNGEE. The length of the CDR3 is 15 residues. V was clipped by 2 bases and J by 2 bases; unmatched bases: 6. Generated by immunoSEQ multiplex PCR, the TCRdb table keeps only in-frame clones and is missing some. The table records approximately 140,000 clones, about 93% of them present only once. General observations from the study: Vaccine-associated CD4 TCRs spanned spike, dominant at 160-218 and 743-854. Breadth and depth of Spike-specific TCRs rose after two AZD1222 doses. Nearly half of the spike-specific TCRs reportedly recognize variant regions that carry no mutations. White British ancestry dominated among donors, who included more females, and clonal diversity was possibly underestimated.

A note on this clone: Its antigen is not identified.

The sequencing here drew on peripheral blood, taken 28 days after the second AZD1222 dose. The chain carries TRBV9 and TRBJ2-7, with TRBD2 matching over 8 bases. The origin of this receptor is an adult who received the AZD1222 COVID-19 vaccine. As DNA, the CDR3 is TGTGCCAGCAGCGTTGATCCGGGAGGGACCTACGAGCAGTACTTC. It specifies CASSVDPGGTYEQYF. Full variable domain (missing parts from reference TRBV9 and TRBJ2-7): DSGVTQTPKHLITATGQRVTLRCSPRSGDLSVYWYQQSLDQGLQFLIQYYNGEERAKGNILERFSAQQFPDLHSELNLSSLELGDSALYFCASSVDPGGTYEQYFGPGTRLTVT.